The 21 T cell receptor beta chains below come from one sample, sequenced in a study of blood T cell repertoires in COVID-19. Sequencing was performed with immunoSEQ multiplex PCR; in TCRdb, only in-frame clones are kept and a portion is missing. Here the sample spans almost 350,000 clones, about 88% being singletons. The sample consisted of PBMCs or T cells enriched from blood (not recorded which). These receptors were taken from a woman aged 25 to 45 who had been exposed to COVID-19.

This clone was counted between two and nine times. CDR3 sequence reads: CASSLWTASNYGYTF. For the CDR3, the DNA is TGTGCCAGCAGCTTATGGACAGCGTCTAACTATGGCTACACCTTC. The V gene is TRBV5-4, the J gene TRBJ1-2; a weak D match, TRBD1 (6 bases). Germline V gene sequence: CDR1 SGHNT, CDR2 YYREEE (reference sequence). Trimming left V 2 bases short and J 0 bases short, with 11 bases between. CDR3 length equals 15 residues.

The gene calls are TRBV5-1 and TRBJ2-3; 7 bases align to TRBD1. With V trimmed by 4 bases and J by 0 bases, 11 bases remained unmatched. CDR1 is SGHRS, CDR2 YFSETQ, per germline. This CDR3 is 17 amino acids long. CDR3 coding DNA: TGCGCCAGCAGCCCCACGGACAGGTTTACTAGCACAGATACGCAGTATTTT. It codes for CASSPTDRFTSTDTQYF.

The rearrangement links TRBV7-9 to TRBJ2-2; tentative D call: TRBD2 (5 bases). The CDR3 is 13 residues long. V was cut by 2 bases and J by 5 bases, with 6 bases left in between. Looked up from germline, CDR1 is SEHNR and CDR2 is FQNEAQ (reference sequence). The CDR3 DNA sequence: TGTGCCAGCAGCTTAACGGGGACCGGGGAGCTGTTTTTT. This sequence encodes CASSLTGTGELFF.

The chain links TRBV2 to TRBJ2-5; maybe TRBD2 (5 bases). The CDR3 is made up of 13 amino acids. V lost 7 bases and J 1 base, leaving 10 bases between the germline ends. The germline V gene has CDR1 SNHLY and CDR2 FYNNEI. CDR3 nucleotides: TGTGCCAGCAATGGGCTAGCCCAAGAGACCCAGTACTTC. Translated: CASNGLAQETQYF.

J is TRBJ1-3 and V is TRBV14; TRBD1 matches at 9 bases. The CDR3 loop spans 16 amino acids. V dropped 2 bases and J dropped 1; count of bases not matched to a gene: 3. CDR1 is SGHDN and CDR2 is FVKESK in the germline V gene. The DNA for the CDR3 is TGTGCCAGCAGCCAACAGACAGGGGGGTCTGGAAACACCATATATTTT. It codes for CASSQQTGGSGNTIYF.

The CDR3 sequence is CASSSGSGNTIYF. The CDR3 DNA reads TGTGCCAGCAGTTCTGGGAGCGGAAACACCATATATTTT. This chain uses TRBV27 with TRBJ1-3; D is uncertain. The germline V and J ends were trimmed by 4 bases and 4 bases, with 8 bases remaining between them. This CDR3 region has 13 residues. Germline V CDR1 and CDR2: MNHEY, SMNVEV (reference sequence).

CDR3 loop: CASRLAGGTGELFF. CDR3 DNA: TGCGCCAGCAGACTAGCGGGAGGCACCGGGGAGCTGTTTTTT. This rearrangement joins TRBV10-1 to TRBJ2-2; TRBD2 aligns across 12 bases. The V segment lost 6 bases and the J segment 4 bases; nucleotides outside the gene matches: 0. In germline, CDR1 is WNHNN, CDR2 SYGVQD (reference sequence). The CDR3 loop spans 14 amino acids.

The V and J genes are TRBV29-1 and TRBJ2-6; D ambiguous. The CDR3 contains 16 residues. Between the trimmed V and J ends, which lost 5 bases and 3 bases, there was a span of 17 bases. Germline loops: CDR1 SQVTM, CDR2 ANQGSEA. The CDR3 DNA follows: TGCAGCGTTCTACAACGACGATCGGGTGGGGCCAACGTCCTGACTTTC. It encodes CSVLQRRSGGANVLTF.

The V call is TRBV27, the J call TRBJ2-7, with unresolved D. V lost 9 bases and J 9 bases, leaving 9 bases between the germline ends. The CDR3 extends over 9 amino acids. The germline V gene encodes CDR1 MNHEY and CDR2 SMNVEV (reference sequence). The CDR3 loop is CARSCGQYF. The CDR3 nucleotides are TGTGCCAGGTCGTGCGGGCAGTACTTC.

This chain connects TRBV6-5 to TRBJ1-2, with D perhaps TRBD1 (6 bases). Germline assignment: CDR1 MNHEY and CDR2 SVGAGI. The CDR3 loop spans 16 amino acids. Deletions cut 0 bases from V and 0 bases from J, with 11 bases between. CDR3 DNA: TGTGCCAGCAGTTACTCCCCGGGGGGGCCTAACTATGGCTACACCTTC. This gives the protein CASSYSPGGPNYGYTF.

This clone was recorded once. The CDR3: CASSFGGSNYGYTF. Here the CDR3 DNA reads TGTGCCAGCAGTTTCGGGGGTTCTAACTATGGCTACACCTTC. V gene TRBV27 combines with J gene TRBJ1-2, with D perhaps matching TRBD1 (5 bases). The CDR3 length is 14 residues. Germline lookup yields CDR1 MNHEY and CDR2 SMNVEV (reference sequence). The V and J ends lost 3 bases and 0 bases respectively, with 8 bases between them.

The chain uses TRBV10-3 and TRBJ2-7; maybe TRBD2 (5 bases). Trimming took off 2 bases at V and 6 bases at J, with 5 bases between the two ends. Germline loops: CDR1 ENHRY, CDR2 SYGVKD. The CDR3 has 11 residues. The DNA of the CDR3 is TGTGCCATCAGTGAGGGGAGCGAGCAGTACTTC. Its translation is CAISEGSEQYF.

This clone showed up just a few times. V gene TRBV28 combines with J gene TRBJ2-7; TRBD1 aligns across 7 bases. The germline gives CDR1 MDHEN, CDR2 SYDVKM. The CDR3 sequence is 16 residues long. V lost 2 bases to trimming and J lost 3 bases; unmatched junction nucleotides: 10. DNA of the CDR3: TGTGCCAGCAGTTTAACCCCCATTTGGACAGGCTACGAGCAGTACTTC. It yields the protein CASSLTPIWTGYEQYF.

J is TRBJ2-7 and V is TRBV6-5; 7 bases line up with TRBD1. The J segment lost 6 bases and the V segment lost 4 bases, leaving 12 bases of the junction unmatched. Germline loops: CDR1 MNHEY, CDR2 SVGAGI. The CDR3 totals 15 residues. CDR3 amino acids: CASSFEVTGFGEQYF. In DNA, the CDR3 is TGTGCCAGCAGTTTCGAAGTGACAGGGTTCGGCGAGCAGTACTTC.

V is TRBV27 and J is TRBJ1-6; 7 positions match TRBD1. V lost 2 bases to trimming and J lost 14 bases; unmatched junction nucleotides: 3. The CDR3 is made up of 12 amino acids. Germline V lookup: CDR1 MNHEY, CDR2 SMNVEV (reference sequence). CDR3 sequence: CASSLGDSTLHF. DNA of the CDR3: TGTGCCAGCAGTTTAGGGGACAGCACCCTCCACTTT.

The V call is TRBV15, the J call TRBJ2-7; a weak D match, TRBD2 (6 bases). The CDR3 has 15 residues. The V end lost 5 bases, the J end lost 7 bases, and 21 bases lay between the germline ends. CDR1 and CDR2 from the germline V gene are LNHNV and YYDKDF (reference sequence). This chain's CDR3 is CATSGRLGSHREQYF. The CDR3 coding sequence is TGTGCCACCAGCGGACGACTAGGATCCCATCGGGAGCAGTACTTC.

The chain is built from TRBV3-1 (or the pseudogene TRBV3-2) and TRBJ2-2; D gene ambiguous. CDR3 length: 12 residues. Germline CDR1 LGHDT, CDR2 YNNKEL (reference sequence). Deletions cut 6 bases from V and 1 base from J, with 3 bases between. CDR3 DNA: TGTGCCAGCAGTCAGAACACCGGGGAGCTGTTTTTT. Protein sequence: CASSQNTGELFF.

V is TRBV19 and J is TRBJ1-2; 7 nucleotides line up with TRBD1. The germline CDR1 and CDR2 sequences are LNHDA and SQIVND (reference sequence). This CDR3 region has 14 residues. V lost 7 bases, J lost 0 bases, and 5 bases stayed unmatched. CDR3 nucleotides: TGTGCCAGTACCAGGGGGGTAGCTAACTATGGCTACACCTTC. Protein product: CASTRGVANYGYTF.

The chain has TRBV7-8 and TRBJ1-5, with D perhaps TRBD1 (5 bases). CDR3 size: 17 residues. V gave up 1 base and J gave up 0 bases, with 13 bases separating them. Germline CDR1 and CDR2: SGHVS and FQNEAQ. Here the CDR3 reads CASSLVGAVYSNQPQHF. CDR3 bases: TGTGCCAGCAGCTTAGTTGGGGCAGTCTATAGCAATCAGCCCCAGCATTTT.

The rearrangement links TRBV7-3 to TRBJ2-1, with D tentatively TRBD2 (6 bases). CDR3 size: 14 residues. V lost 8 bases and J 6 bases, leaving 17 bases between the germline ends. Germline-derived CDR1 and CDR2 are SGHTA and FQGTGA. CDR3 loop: CASRDSSTSNEQFF. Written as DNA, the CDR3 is TGTGCCAGCCGGGACTCTTCCACGAGCAATGAGCAGTTCTTC.

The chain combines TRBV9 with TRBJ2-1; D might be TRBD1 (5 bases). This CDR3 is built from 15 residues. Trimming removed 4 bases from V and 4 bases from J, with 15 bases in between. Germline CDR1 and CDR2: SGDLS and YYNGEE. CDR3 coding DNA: TGTGCCAGCAGCCCCGGCCAGGGAAGGTACAATGAGCAGTTCTTC. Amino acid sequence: CASSPGQGRYNEQFF.